This T cell receptor beta chain was retrieved from a study of cytomegalovirus exposure and HLA in healthy donors. V lost 2 bases and J lost 6; bases outside the gene matches: 3. CDR1 MRHNA and CDR2 SNTAGT come from the germline V gene. The CDR3 totals 15 residues. 60 Vbeta and 13 Jbeta primers were used in PCR. Only in-frame clones appear in the TCRdb table, and some are missing; sequencing was by immunoSEQ multiplex PCR. The data show about 130,000 clones, approximately 61% seen once. V usage is TRBV6-4 and J usage is TRBJ2-1; 11 nucleotides match TRBD1. The TCR sequence derives from a human donor in good health. The sequenced sample was PBMCs. The CDR3 loop is CASSDRGTGGNEQFF. Here the CDR3 DNA reads TGTGCCAGCAGTGACCGGGGGACAGGGGGCAATGAGCAGTTCTTC.